A selection of T cell receptor beta chains follows, all from one sample in a study of blood T cell repertoires in COVID-19. This table comes from immunoSEQ multiplex PCR, and its TCRdb copy is limited to in-frame clones, with some not included. The sample lists fewer than 400,000 clones; around 85% were seen once. The sample was peripheral blood. The receptor source for this set is a woman in her late teens or twenties with acute or convalescent COVID-19. CDR3s include the opening cysteine and the closing phenylalanine or tryptophan. Each record gives: D gene, V gene, J gene, clone size, CDR3 protein, CDR3 DNA. The D gene is left open where the match is weak. Not all rows give a size; the values are once, few, many and, for expanded clones, a class.

NA	TRBV11-3	TRBJ2-1	NA	CASSLVSGPNNEQFF	TGTGCCAGCAGCTTAGTAAGCGGGCCCAACAATGAGCAGTTCTTC
NA	TRBV19	TRBJ1-5	once	CASSRLRRDQPQHF	TGTGCCAGTAGTAGACTGAGGAGGGATCAGCCCCAGCATTTT
TRBD1	TRBV6-5	TRBJ2-7	NA	CASSWSTGGEQYF	TGTGCCAGCAGTTGGTCGACAGGGGGGGAGCAGTACTTC
NA	TRBV9	TRBJ1-2	NA	CASSVVGRGVDGYTF	TGTGCCAGCAGCGTAGTTGGCAGGGGTGTCGATGGCTACACCTTC
NA	TRBV19	TRBJ1-1	NA	CASSTGTPRTEAFF	TGTGCCAGTAGTACCGGGACTCCCAGGACTGAAGCTTTCTTT
NA	TRBV28	TRBJ2-3	NA	CASSRPGRAVTQYF	TGTGCCAGCAGTCGCCCGGGAAGGGCGGTTACGCAGTATTTT
NA	TRBV6-6	TRBJ2-2	NA	CASSYETGWGELFF	TGTGCCAGCAGTTACGAGACAGGTTGGGGGGAGCTGTTTTTT
NA	TRBV19	TRBJ2-7	NA	CASTRRSSYEQYF	TGTGCCAGTACACGCAGAAGCTCCTACGAGCAGTACTTC
NA	TRBV6-1	TRBJ1-1	few	CASSEGGSGSTEAFF	TGTGCCAGCAGTGAAGGTGGCAGCGGGAGCACTGAAGCTTTCTTT
NA	TRBV19	TRBJ1-6	NA	CASSIGGIFNSPLHF	TGTGCCAGTAGTATCGGGGGGATCTTTAATTCACCCCTCCACTTT